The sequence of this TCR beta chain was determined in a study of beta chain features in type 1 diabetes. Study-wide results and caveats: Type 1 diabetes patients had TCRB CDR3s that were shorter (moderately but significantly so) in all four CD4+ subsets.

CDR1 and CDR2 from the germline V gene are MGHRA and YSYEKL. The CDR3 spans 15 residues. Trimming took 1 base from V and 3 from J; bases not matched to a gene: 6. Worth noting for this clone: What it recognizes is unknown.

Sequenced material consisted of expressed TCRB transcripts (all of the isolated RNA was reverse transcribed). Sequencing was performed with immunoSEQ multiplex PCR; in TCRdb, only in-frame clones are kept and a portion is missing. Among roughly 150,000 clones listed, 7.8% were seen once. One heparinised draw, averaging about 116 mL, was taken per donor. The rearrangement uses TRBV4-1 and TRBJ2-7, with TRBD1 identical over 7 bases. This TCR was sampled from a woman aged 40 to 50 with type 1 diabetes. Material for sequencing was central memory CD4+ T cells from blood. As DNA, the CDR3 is TGCGCCAGCAGCCAAGTACGACAGGGACGCTACGAGCAGTACTTC. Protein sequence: CASSQVRQGRYEQYF.